The 16 T cell receptor beta chains below come from one sample, sequenced in a study of T-cell reconstitution after alpha-beta-depleted transplantation in children. Preparation of the TCRbeta library involved a method that used unique molecular identifiers. TCRdb analysed the PCR reads with MiXCR anew, one entry per CDR3 protein. The table includes 200,000 to 250,000 distinct CDR3 sequences, approximately 10% detected once. This specimen consisted of PBMCs from the stem cell graft donor, obtained from the stem cell graft. The receptors shown here come from a human donor who donated a stem cell graft to a child with acute lymphoblastic leukemia.

This clonotype has a handful of counts. This chain links TRBV19 with TRBJ2-1, with D possibly matching TRBD2 (5 bases). V gave up 7 bases and J gave up 9 bases, with 22 bases separating them. This CDR3 contains 15 residues. Germline-derived CDR1 and CDR2 are LNHDA and SQIVND (reference sequence). CDR3 coding DNA: TGTGCCAGTAAAGAGAGGACTGATAAGTCCATTGAGCAGTTCTTC. It specifies CASKERTDKSIEQFF.

The V and J genes are TRBV4-3 and TRBJ1-5, with TRBD1 matching over 8 bases. The CDR3 extends over 16 amino acids. V was pared by 0 bases and J by 4 bases, with 5 bases of the junction left unmatched. Looked up from germline, CDR1 is LGHNA and CDR2 is YSLEER. CDR3 nucleotides: TGCGCCAGCAGCCAAGATGTGACAGGGGATAATCAGCCCCAGCATTTT. Its protein is CASSQDVTGDNQPQHF.

This clonotype was picked up a small number of times. The V and J genes are TRBV5-1 and TRBJ2-3; 7 positions match TRBD2. V shed 0 bases and J 3 bases; nucleotides not matched to a gene: 10. Germline V gene data show CDR1 as SGHRS and CDR2 as YFSETQ. The CDR3 has 17 residues. The CDR3: CASSLAPPSAGTDTQYF. The CDR3 DNA sequence: TGCGCCAGCAGCTTGGCCCCTCCTTCAGCGGGAACAGATACGCAGTATTTT.

This clonotype appeared a few times. This rearrangement joins TRBV27 to TRBJ1-6; 10 bases map to TRBD1. The CDR3 loop spans 13 amino acids. Germline V CDR1 and CDR2: MNHEY, SMNVEV (reference sequence). V was pared by 5 bases and J by 11 bases, with 3 bases of the junction left unmatched. The CDR3 sequence: CASSPGTGAPLHF. As DNA, the CDR3 is TGTGCCAGCAGTCCGGGGACAGGGGCACCCCTCCACTTT.

The gene calls are TRBV10-3 and TRBJ2-7; 9 bases agree with TRBD1. The V and J ends lost 4 bases and 3 bases, in that order; junction bases with no gene match: 7. CDR3 length: 15 residues. The germline CDR1 and CDR2 sequences are ENHRY and SYGVKD. The CDR3 protein is CAISGGQGTVYEQYF. The CDR3 region has the DNA TGTGCCATCAGTGGGGGACAGGGTACGGTCTACGAGCAGTACTTC.

The CDR3 loop reads CARSTGLAGGLNEQFF. CDR3 bases: TGTGCCAGGAGCACTGGACTAGCGGGGGGACTAAATGAGCAGTTCTTC. The V call is TRBV4-2, the J call TRBJ2-1; 14 bases map to TRBD2. CDR1 LGHNA and CDR2 YNFKEQ come from the germline V gene. The CDR3 spans 16 residues. Trimming cost V 9 bases and J 7 bases; bases outside gene matches: 11.

V is TRBV15 and J is TRBJ2-1, with TRBD1 identical over 7 bases. Trimming cost V 4 bases and J 4 bases; bases outside gene matches: 4. The CDR3 extends over 14 amino acids. Germline-derived CDR1 and CDR2 are LNHNV and YYDKDF (reference sequence). For the CDR3, the DNA is TGTGCCACCAGCACATGGGGACAGTACAATGAGCAGTTCTTC. Residues: CATSTWGQYNEQFF.

This rearrangement joins TRBV4-1 to TRBJ2-1; D remains ambiguous. Per the germline V gene, CDR1 is MGHRA and CDR2 is YSYEKL. Trimming removed 6 bases from V and 3 bases from J, with 21 bases in between. The length of the CDR3 is 17 residues. The CDR3 bases are TGCGCCAGCAGTGTTGTCCCCGGCGGTAGCCTCTACAATGAGCAGTTCTTC. Residues: CASSVVPGGSLYNEQFF.

The chain couples TRBV15 to TRBJ2-1; 14 bases fit TRBD2. J lost 9 bases, V lost 3 bases, and 13 bases had no gene match. The CDR3 is 18 residues long. Germline CDR1 LNHNV, CDR2 YYDKDF (reference sequence). The DNA for the CDR3 is TGTGCCACCAGCAGGCTTAAAGGGACTAGCGGGGGAAGGGGTGAGCAGTTCTTC. Translating gives CATSRLKGTSGGRGEQFF.

At least ten counts were recorded for this clonotype. The genes are TRBV12-3 or TRBV12-4 and TRBJ2-1; no clear D gene. Deletions cut 1 base from V and 0 bases from J, with 13 bases between. CDR3 size: 17 residues. The CDR3, as DNA: TGTGCCAGCAGTTTAGGACCTCATTCGAGCTCCTACAATGAGCAGTTCTTC. It encodes CASSLGPHSSSYNEQFF.

In this sample, this clonotype turned up many times. This sequence joins TRBV3-1 and TRBJ1-1; tentative D call: TRBD1 (6 bases). The CDR3 runs to 14 residues. Germline V gene data show CDR1 as LGHDT and CDR2 as YNNKEL (reference sequence). V lost 0 bases to trimming and J lost 6 bases, with 11 bases between them. CDR3 amino acids: CASSQEGGLAEAFF. In DNA, the CDR3 is TGTGCCAGCAGCCAAGAAGGGGGGTTAGCTGAAGCTTTCTTT.

The chain employs TRBV14 and TRBJ2-3, with D possibly TRBD2 on 5 matching bases. This CDR3 has 12 amino acids. V was pared by 3 bases and J by 10 bases, with 11 bases between. CDR1 is SGHDN, CDR2 FVKESK, per germline. DNA for the CDR3: TGTGCCAGCAGCCAGGATCTAGCTTCGCAGTATTTT. Amino acid sequence: CASSQDLASQYF.

This chain links TRBV18 with TRBJ1-1; possible D gene TRBD1, 5 bases. V was trimmed by 2 bases and J by 0 bases, leaving 10 bases between them. Germline CDR1 is KGHSH and CDR2 is LQKENI. This CDR3 contains 15 residues. The CDR3 DNA reads TGTGCCAGCTCACCAGACGAGGGGTTGAACACTGAAGCTTTCTTT. Translating it yields CASSPDEGLNTEAFF.

This sequence joins TRBV27 and TRBJ2-7; 7 bases fit TRBD2. The CDR3 spans 14 residues. Looked up from germline, CDR1 is MNHEY and CDR2 is SMNVEV (reference sequence). J was trimmed by 0 bases and V by 7 bases; bases with no gene match: 6. CDR3 residues: CASMGLTPSYEQYF. Written as DNA, the CDR3 is TGTGCCAGCATGGGACTAACCCCCTCCTACGAGCAGTACTTC.

The rearrangement links TRBV27 to TRBJ2-7; 7 bases fit TRBD1. The V segment lost 4 bases and the J segment 0 bases; nucleotides outside the gene matches: 6. The germline V gene has CDR1 MNHEY and CDR2 SMNVEV (reference sequence). CDR3 length: 15 amino acids. The CDR3, as DNA: TGTGCCAGCAGTTCGGACAGGCTATTCTCCTACGAGCAGTACTTC. Encoded protein: CASSSDRLFSYEQYF.

This clonotype was counted at least ten times. The V gene is TRBV20-1, the J gene TRBJ2-3; D gene ambiguous. Germline V CDR1 and CDR2: DFQATT, SNEGSKA (reference sequence). CDR3 length equals 13 residues. Trimming stripped 0 bases from V and 2 bases from J, with 6 bases between. CDR3 amino acids: CSAREAPTDTQYF. CDR3 in DNA: TGCAGTGCTAGAGAGGCCCCCACAGATACGCAGTATTTT.